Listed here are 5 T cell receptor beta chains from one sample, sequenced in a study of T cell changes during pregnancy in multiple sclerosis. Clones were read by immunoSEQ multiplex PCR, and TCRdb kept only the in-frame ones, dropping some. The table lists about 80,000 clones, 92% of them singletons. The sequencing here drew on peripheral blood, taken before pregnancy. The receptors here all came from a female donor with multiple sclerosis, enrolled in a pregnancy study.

The CDR3 nucleotides are TGCGCCAGCAGCTTGGTCGGACAGGGGAAGAATGGCTACACCTTC. This gives the protein CASSLVGQGKNGYTF. The chain employs TRBV5-1 and TRBJ1-2; 9 bases are shared with TRBD1. Germline values: CDR1 SGHRS, CDR2 YFSETQ. This CDR3 is built from 15 residues. Losses at the gene ends were 0 bases for V and 6 bases for J; bases not matched to a gene: 6. The whole variable domain, filled in from reference TRBV5-1 and TRBJ1-2, reads KAGVTQTPRYLIKTRGQQVTLSCSPISGHRSVSWYQQTPGQGLQFLFEYFSETQRNKGNFPGRFSGRQFSNSRSEMNVSTLELGDSALYLCASSLVGQGKNGYTFGSGTRLTVV.

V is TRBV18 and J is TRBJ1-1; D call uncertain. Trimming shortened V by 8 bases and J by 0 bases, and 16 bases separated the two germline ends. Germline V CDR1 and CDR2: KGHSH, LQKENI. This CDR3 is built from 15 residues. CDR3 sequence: CASARDEAVNTEAFF. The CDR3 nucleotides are TGTGCCAGCGCCAGAGACGAGGCGGTGAACACTGAAGCTTTCTTT.

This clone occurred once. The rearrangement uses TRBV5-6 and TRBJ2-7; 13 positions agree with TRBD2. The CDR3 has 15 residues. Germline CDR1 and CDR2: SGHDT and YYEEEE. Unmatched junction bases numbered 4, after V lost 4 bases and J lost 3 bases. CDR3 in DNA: TGTGCCAGCAGCCGGACTAGCGGGAGTCTCTACGAGCAGTACTTC. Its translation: CASSRTSGSLYEQYF.

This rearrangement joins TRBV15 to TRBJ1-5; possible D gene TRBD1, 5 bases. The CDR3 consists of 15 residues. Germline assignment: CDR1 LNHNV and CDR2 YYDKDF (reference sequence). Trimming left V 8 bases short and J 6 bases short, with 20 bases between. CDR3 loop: CATRPEGRGGQPQHF. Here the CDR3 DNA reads TGTGCCACCCGGCCGGAGGGGAGGGGCGGTCAGCCCCAGCATTTT.

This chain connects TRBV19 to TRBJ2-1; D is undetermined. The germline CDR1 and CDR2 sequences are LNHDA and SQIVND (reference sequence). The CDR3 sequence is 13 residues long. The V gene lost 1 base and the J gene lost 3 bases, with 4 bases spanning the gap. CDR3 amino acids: CASSIGDYNEQFF. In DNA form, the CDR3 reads TGTGCCAGTAGTATAGGAGACTACAATGAGCAGTTCTTC.